A selection of T cell receptor beta chains follows, all from one sample in a study of beta chain features in type 1 diabetes. The data were produced by immunoSEQ multiplex PCR, yet TCRdb's version contains in-frame clones alone and is incomplete. This table holds about 340,000 clones, roughly 12% found once. The sample consisted of naive CD4+ T cells from blood. These receptors came from a woman aged 18-30 years with type 1 diabetes. The CDR3 runs from the conserved cysteine through the conserved F or W. The D gene is left open where the match is weak. Clone size is given for some rows only: seen once, a few or many times, or a class if the clone is expanded.

D gene	J gene	clone size	V gene	CDR3 DNA	CDR3 protein
.	TRBJ2-3	.	TRBV7-2	TGTGCCAGCAGCTTAGCAACGGTTACGCAGTATTTT	CASSLATVTQYF
TRBD2	TRBJ2-5	.	TRBV5-4	TGTGCCAGCAGCTTGGTGGCGGGAGGGCTTGGAGAGACCCAGTACTTC	CASSLVAGGLGETQYF
.	TRBJ2-3	.	TRBV2	TGTGCCAGCAGTGGCCCTAAGAGCTTGGATACGCAGTATTTT	CASSGPKSLDTQYF
TRBD2	TRBJ2-1	.	TRBV7-2	TGTGCCAGCAGCTTAGTCAGCTGGCAGCGGGACTCCAATGAGCAGTTCTTC	CASSLVSWQRDSNEQFF
TRBD1	TRBJ2-2	.	TRBV6-5	TGTGCCAGCAGTTACGTACAGGGGGCGGCCGGGGAGCTGTTTTTT	CASSYVQGAAGELFF
.	TRBJ2-7	.	TRBV28	TGTGCCAGCAGCCCGAGGACAGCCTACGAGCAGTACTTC	CASSPRTAYEQYF
.	TRBJ1-1	few	TRBV18	TGTGCCAGCTCACCTCTCGCCTGGGCGGAGGTCACTGAAGCTTTCTTT	CASSPLAWAEVTEAFF
TRBD1	TRBJ1-2	.	TRBV27	TGTGCCAGCAGAATGACAGGGGGCTATGGCTACACCTTC	CASRMTGGYGYTF
.	TRBJ2-1	.	TRBV29-1	TGCAGCGTTGGACTTATCTATGAGCAGTTCTTC	CSVGLIYEQFF
TRBD1	TRBJ2-3	few	TRBV5-4	TGTGCCAGCAGCCTGGGACAGGGGGCGGATACGCAGTATTTT	CASSLGQGADTQYF
.	TRBJ1-1	few	TRBV7-8	TGTGCCAGCAGCCCTAATCTGATCAAAGCTTTCTTT	CASSPNLIKAFF
.	TRBJ2-5	few	TRBV5-1	TGCGCCAGCAGCTTGGGACAGGGAGGCCAAGAGACCCAGTACTTC	CASSLGQGGQETQYF
.	TRBJ2-5	.	TRBV19	TGTGCCACCCGCGGGACAGTATGGGAGACCCAGTACTTC	CATRGTVWETQYF
TRBD2	TRBJ2-3	few	TRBV11-2	TGTGCCAGCAGCCCTTTTGCGGGAGGGTCGGAAGATACGCAGTATTTT	CASSPFAGGSEDTQYF